This paragraph covers one T cell receptor beta chain sequence. Here immunoSEQ multiplex PCR was the method, and the copy in TCRdb shows in-frame clones only, minus some. Seen here are 300,000 to 450,000 clones, about 88% observed once, and the top ten hold under 1.3%. This specimen belongs to a study of blood T cell repertoires in COVID-19. Across the whole study: Acute-phase and convalescent COVID-19 samples originated in the United States, Italy and Spain.

Participants were aged about 18 to 90 years, lived in roughly 23 US areas, and enrolled virtually. Participant-given clinical history determined each cohort assignment. The J segment lost 3 bases and the V segment lost 3 bases, leaving 4 bases of the junction unmatched. The germline gives CDR1 SNHLY, CDR2 FYNNEI. The CDR3 is 14 amino acids. This sequence joins TRBV2 and TRBJ2-5; 7 positions agree with TRBD1. The sequenced sample consisted of PBMCs or T cells enriched from blood (not recorded which). This receptor was taken from a woman under 40 who had recovered from COVID-19. CDR3 protein: CASSDSGQKETQYF. For the CDR3, the DNA is TGTGCCAGCAGTGATTCGGGACAGAAAGAGACCCAGTACTTC.